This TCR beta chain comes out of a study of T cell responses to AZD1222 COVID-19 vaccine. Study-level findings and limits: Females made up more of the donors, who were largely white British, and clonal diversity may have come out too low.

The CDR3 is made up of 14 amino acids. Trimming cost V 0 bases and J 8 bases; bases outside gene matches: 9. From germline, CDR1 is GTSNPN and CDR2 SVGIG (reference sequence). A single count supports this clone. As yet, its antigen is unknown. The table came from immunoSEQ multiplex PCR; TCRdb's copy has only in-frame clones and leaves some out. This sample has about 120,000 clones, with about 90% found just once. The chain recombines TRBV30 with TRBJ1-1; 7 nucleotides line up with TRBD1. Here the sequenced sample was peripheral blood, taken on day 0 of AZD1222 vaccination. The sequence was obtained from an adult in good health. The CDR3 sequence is CAWSVQGGVGEAFF. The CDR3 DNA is TGTGCCTGGAGTGTACAAGGGGGCGTGGGGGAAGCTTTCTTT.